This TCR beta chain originates from a study of a mutant IDH1 vaccine in newly diagnosed glioma. About the research overall: In weeks 1, 3, 5, 7, 11, 15, 19 and 23, patients were vaccinated. The sex distribution of treated patients was 62.5% male and around 40% female, with a mean age of around 40 years. The therapy given earlier, which was standard therapy, consisted of radiotherapy, temozolomide, or both, and most of the patients received both. Whole-study results and caveats: Changes in the top peripheral T cell clonotypes seemingly had no bearing on pseudoprogression.

This CDR3 contains 16 residues. Germline CDR1 is SEHNR and CDR2 is FQNEAQ (reference sequence). Trimming removed 5 bases from V and 5 bases from J; junction bases left unmatched: 13. Assay: immunoSEQ multiplex PCR; the TCRdb copy retains only in-frame clones and omits some. This repertoire shows under 50,000 clones, under 95% found once; its top ten account for 3% to 4.5%. As for this clone: The target antigen is unknown.

Time point in this sample: week 23, last vaccination. The study gave 300 ug of mutant IDH1 20-mer peptide per vaccine dose, with topical imiquimod. This sequence originates from a man aged 50-59 years with glioma. The V call is TRBV7-9, the J call TRBJ2-5, with TRBD1 matching 8 bases. The sample consisted of PBMCs, taken from a glioma patient whose treatment included an IDH1 peptide vaccine. CDR3 region: CASSRPTGASVETQYF. The CDR3 region has the DNA TGTGCCAGCAGCCGACCGACAGGGGCCAGCGTGGAGACCCAGTACTTC.